This T cell receptor (beta chain) was sequenced for a study of monozygotic twins with inflammatory bowel disease. Study-level points and caveats: By inverse Simpson index, TCRbeta diversity was lower in IBD patients than in healthy co-twins.

Comment on this clonotype: What it recognizes is unknown.

Each donor gave 2.5 to 3 ml of peripheral blood. It was about 4,000 ng of total RNA that each TCR library used. Added by template switching were UMIs that each held a 6-nucleotide sample barcode. No DNA is given; TCRdb re-called the 5' RACE reads and lists each CDR3 protein once. The sample holds fewer than 550,000 distinct CDR3 sequences. CDR1 and CDR2 from the germline V gene are SGHRS and YFSETQ. This CDR3 is built from 13 residues. The genes are TRBV5-1 and TRBJ1-1. This clonotype was obtained from a human donor with ulcerative colitis or Crohn's disease, or a healthy co-twin of an affected twin (not recorded which). The sequencing input was blood. CDR3 sequence reads: CASSSQSNTEAFF. The full variable domain, completed using reference TRBV5-1 and TRBJ1-1, is KAGVTQTPRYLIKTRGQQVTLSCSPISGHRSVSWYQQTPGQGLQFLFEYFSETQRNKGNFPGRFSGRQFSNSRSEMNVSTLELGDSALYLCASSSQSNTEAFFGQGTRLTVV.